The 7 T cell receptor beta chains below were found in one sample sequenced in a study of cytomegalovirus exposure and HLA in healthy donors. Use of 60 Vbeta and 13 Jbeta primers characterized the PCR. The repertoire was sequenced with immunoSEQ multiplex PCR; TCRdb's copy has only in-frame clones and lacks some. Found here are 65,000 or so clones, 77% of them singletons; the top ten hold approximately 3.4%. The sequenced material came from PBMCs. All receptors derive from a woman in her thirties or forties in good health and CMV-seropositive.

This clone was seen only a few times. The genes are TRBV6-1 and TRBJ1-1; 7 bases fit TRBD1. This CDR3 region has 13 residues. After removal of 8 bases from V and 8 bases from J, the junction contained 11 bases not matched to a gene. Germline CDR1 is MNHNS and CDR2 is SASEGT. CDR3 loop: CASSGGGGEEAFF. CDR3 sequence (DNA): TGTGCCAGCTCCGGAGGAGGGGGCGAGGAAGCTTTCTTT.

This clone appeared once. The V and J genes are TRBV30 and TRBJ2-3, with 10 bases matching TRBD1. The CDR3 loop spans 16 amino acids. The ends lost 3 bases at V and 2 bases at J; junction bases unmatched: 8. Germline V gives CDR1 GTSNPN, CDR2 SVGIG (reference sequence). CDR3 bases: TGTGCCTGGAGGCCCCGGACAGGGGGACCCACAGATACGCAGTATTTT. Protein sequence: CAWRPRTGGPTDTQYF.

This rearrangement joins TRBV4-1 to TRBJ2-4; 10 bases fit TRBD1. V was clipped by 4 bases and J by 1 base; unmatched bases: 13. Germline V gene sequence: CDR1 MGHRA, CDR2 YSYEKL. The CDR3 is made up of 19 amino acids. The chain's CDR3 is CASSPWTGGTRMAKNIQYF. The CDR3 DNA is TGCGCCAGCAGCCCCTGGACAGGGGGGACAAGAATGGCCAAAAACATTCAGTACTTC.

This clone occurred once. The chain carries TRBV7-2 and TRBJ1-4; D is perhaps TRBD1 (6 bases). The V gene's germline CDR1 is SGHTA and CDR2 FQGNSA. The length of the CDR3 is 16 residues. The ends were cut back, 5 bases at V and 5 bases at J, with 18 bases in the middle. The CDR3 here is CASSPRGQFLNEKLFF. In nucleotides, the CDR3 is TGTGCCAGCAGCCCCAGAGGACAGTTCCTGAATGAAAAACTGTTTTTT.

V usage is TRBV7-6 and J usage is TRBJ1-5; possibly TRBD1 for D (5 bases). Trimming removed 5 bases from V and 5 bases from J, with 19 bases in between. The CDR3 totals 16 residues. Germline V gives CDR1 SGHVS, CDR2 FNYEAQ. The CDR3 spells CASSPWGSRKDQPQHF. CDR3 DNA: TGTGCCAGCAGCCCGTGGGGCAGCCGAAAGGATCAGCCCCAGCATTTT.

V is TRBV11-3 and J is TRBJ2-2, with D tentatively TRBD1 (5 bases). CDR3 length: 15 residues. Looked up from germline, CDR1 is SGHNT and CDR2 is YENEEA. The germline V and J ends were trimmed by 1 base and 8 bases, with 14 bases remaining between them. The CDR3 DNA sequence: TGTGCCAGCAGCTTAGGCGTCCTGCAGGGAGGGGAGCTGTTTTTT. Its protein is CASSLGVLQGGELFF.

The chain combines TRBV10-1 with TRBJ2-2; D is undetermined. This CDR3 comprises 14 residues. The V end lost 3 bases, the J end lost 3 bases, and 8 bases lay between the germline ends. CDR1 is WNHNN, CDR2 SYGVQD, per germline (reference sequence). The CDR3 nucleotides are TGCGCCAGCAGTGAATCCCCGGACACCGGGGAGCTGTTTTTT. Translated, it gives CASSESPDTGELFF.